This T cell receptor beta chain was retrieved from a study of long-term antiretroviral therapy in people with HIV (dated by TCRdb to the early 2020s). General notes on the study: Collection of the earliest samples took place about a decade ahead of the 2015 WHO recommendation for immediate ART, at a time when ART was typically delayed until CD4 counts fell. Among the 30 or so participants with HIV, fewer than twelve were female. A retrospective serial study tested whether changes in peripheral blood TRB repertoire composition and diversity were associated with ART initiation and durable HIV suppression. No cross-contamination during QIAcube processing was shown when test extractions of a monoclonal T-cell line were performed alongside some 33 polyclonal samples. The cohort contributed about 200 cryopreserved PBMC samples from a few dozen adults with confirmed HIV infection, collected serially over a mean of about 6 years (range 1-12). Results the study describes overall, beyond this receptor: Expanded TRB clones identified before ART initiation dominated the repertoire across all time points, though the dominance fluctuated and decreased in many PLHIV after ART. A significant increase in TRB diversity was found to be associated with ART initiation, although TRB diversity was observed to remain significantly below that of transplant donor controls even after long-term ART. Inferences about post-ART repertoire changes were limited because no data were available on ART adherence, viral resistance or therapy changes. The samples were dated from about 2004 to 2017, and the ART regimens that were used may be less effective than current ART regimens. HIV repertoires had narrower CDR3 length ranges than controls, and the network structure suggested an antigen-experienced repertoire that shifted only slightly toward naive after ART. Because pre-ART samples had limited cell numbers, unsorted PBMC were profiled rather than sorted CD4+ and CD8+ T cells. Owing to limited PBMC availability, only the TCR beta chain was sequenced, without alpha chain pairing.

A word on this clone: There is no known antigen for this receptor. Base qualities were left out, and no much larger clone turns up one base away.

Inclusion was restricted to participants for whom at least one PBMC sample before ART initiation and at least two post-ART samples were available. Every participant with HIV received treatment in the United States of America. Before DNA extraction, cryopreserved samples of roughly 0.9-11 million PBMC were thawed and then washed. At the time of the earliest PBMC sample, participants with HIV were aged between about 20 and 55 years. PBMC samples were contributed by each participant from 1-4 timepoints before ART initiation and 2-8 timepoints after ART initiation, with a median of 7 samples. Serial HIV viral load, CD4+ T-cell count, ART history and demographic data were obtained for every participant. Genomic DNA was extracted from unsorted PBMC with a Qiagen kit on a QIAcube, with processing performed in batches of 12 samples. Inclusive of the bounding cysteine and phenylalanine, the CDR3 is 16 residues long. The DNA shown is the 48-base CDR3, in frame from base 1. The junction carries 12 bases between V and J, which are trimmed by 1 base and 2 bases respectively. For CDR1 and CDR2, the germline V gene lists MDHEN and SYDVKM.

Sequencing of the TRB variable region was done with the immunoSEQ hsTCRB v3.0 assay at survey level resolution. TRB sequencing targeted a depth of about 35,000-50,000 T-cell genomes per sample. TRB libraries were pooled and sequenced on an Illumina MiSeq using a v3 150-cycle kit. For the original study's pipeline: Repertoire analysis was performed in R inside a reproducible Nextflow workflow that covered QC, data transformation and analysis. LymphoSeq2, an R package for exploring AIRR-Seq data, was used to implement custom analyses. After excluding a few samples that yielded fewer than 5000 total TRB sequences, 188 HIV repertoires remained for analysis. Of the roughly 190 retained HIV repertoires, over 55 were collected before and 120 to 130 after ART initiation. Repertoires were downsampled to 5000 TRB nucleotide sequences, and summary statistics were averaged over 100 downsampling iterations. The analysis kept only TRB sequences whose CDR3 regions were at least seven amino acids long. A Shannon entropy-derived clonality score and the Gini coefficient were used to measure diversity. In the repertoire networks, any two of the top 5000 CDR3 amino acid sequences were linked whenever the two sequences differed by an edit distance of one. GLIPH2 predicted antigen specificity groups and MHC restriction for TRB CDR3 amino acid sequences. To flag known associations with CMV, EBV, HIV or tissue antigens, CDR3 amino acid sequences were compared against VDJdb and McPAS-TCR. Pre-ART, post-ART and control groups were compared with Wilcoxon signed-rank tests and Holm-Bonferroni correction. TCRdb's version of the immuneACCESS table is confined to in-frame rearrangements and falls short of the full clone set. An unresolved V gene accounts for under half of the shortfall where checked; the remainder is of unknown origin. V and J calls and clone size are copied from that table; D and trimming were computed from the DNA. This sample holds 17,000 or so clones; about 91% were observed only once. Of the sample, about 9% is held by the ten largest clones.

The chain is made from TRBV28 and TRBJ1-5; the D segment could be TRBD1, given 6 matching bases. The receptor's source is a man between 60 and 75 years old with HIV. The sequences come from unsorted PBMCs, collected 0.3 years after starting antiretroviral therapy. The CDR3 in this case is CASSLSRRGGNQPQHF. The sequence in DNA is TGTGCCAGCAGTTTATCGCGCAGGGGAGGCAATCAGCCCCAGCATTTT.